The sequence of this T cell receptor (beta chain) was determined in a study of blood T cell repertoires in COVID-19. In the study overall: COVID-19 samples collected from the United States, Italy and Spain covered acute and convalescent phases.

Per the germline V gene, CDR1 is KGHSH and CDR2 is LQKENI. The CDR3 contains 15 residues. Trimming left V 6 bases short and J 0 bases short, with 13 bases between. Enrollees, about 18 to 90 years old, lived in 24 US areas. Participants reported their clinical history, and cohort assignment relied on those reports. The authors' processing: Nucleated cell counts were estimated from reference gene primer amplification. Profiled with immunoSEQ multiplex PCR; TCRdb holds only in-frame clones, not every one. Clone size and V and J calls were adopted from that table, with D and trimming inferred from the DNA. The repertoire has 490,000 or so clones, about 85% of them found once; the top ten carry around 7.9%.

The chain uses TRBV18 and TRBJ2-3; D unresolved. The sequence was obtained from a woman aged 55-70 years who had recovered from COVID-19. Source material: PBMCs or T cells enriched from blood (not recorded which). The CDR3 protein is CASSVQLTSTDTQYF. CDR3 coding DNA: TGTGCCAGCTCCGTACAACTAACTAGCACAGATACGCAGTATTTT.